The TCR beta chain described here comes from a study of blood T cell repertoires in COVID-19. Study-wide context: PBMCs, B-cell-depleted T cells, or T cells were the source of the cDNA or gDNA that made up the material.

Sequencing was performed with immunoSEQ multiplex PCR; in TCRdb, only in-frame clones are kept and a portion is missing. The sample records tens of thousands of clones, 70% to 80% being singletons. Trimming cost V 0 bases and J 4 bases; bases outside gene matches: 4. Germline V gene lookup returns CDR1 MNHNS and CDR2 SASEGT. This CDR3 region has 16 residues. V gene TRBV6-1 combines with J gene TRBJ1-5; 9 nucleotides match TRBD1. The clonotype comes from a woman over 75 with acute or convalescent COVID-19. Sequencing was carried out using peripheral blood. CDR3 amino acids: CASSEAGDRGNQPQHF. The CDR3 DNA reads as TGTGCCAGCAGTGAAGCGGGAGACAGGGGGAATCAGCCCCAGCATTTT.